This T cell receptor beta chain was retrieved from a study of blood T cell repertoires in COVID-19. Study summary: Donors in the United States, Italy and Spain gave samples during acute or convalescent COVID-19. PBMCs, B-cell-depleted T cells, or T cells were the source of the cDNA or gDNA that made up the material.

Germline CDR1 reads MGHRA; CDR2 reads YSYEKL. This CDR3 is 15 amino acids long. Trimming left V 0 bases short and J 3 bases short, with 12 bases between. As processed by the authors: It was from reference gene primer amplification that nucleated cell counts were estimated. Profiling relied on immunoSEQ multiplex PCR, and the TCRdb table lists in-frame clones only, not all of them. V and J calls and clone size are given by that table; D and trimming were obtained from the DNA. The sample records about 330,000 clones, roughly 90% being singletons. This TCR came from a woman in her forties or fifties with active or convalescent COVID-19. The sequenced sample consisted of peripheral blood. The chain joins TRBV4-1 to TRBJ2-7; maybe TRBD1 (5 bases). As DNA, the CDR3 is TGCGCCAGCAGCCAAGACCAGGGTCCTTTCTACGAGCAGTACTTC. Translating it yields CASSQDQGPFYEQYF.